This T cell receptor (beta chain) appears in the sequencing data of a study of PD-1 blockade in classical Hodgkin lymphoma. Study outcomes and limitations: Underlying causes for the observed repertoire differences were not defined, possibly disease activity or prior therapy.

All patients experienced relapse after autologous stem cell transplantation, and brentuximab vedotin exposure was variable. The CD4+ T cells used were purified from thawed PBMCs through magnetic negative selection. Trimming cost V 5 bases and J 7 bases, with 12 bases left between them. CDR1 and CDR2 (germline): SNHLY, FYNNEI. The CDR3 runs to 12 residues. About this clone itself: Antigen specificity is unknown.

This table comes from immunoSEQ multiplex PCR, and its TCRdb copy is limited to in-frame clones, with some not included. This sample has about 12,000 clones; under 85% occur once, and the top ten carry about 1.6%. The chain carries TRBV2 and TRBJ2-7; D remains unclear. Sequenced material: CD4+ T cells from blood, taken at baseline. This TCR was recovered from a human donor with classical Hodgkin lymphoma. CDR3 sequence: CASSPVRREQYF. The CDR3 DNA follows: TGTGCCAGCAGTCCGGTCCGACGGGAGCAGTACTTC.